This T cell receptor (beta chain) was profiled in a study of blood T cell repertoires in COVID-19. Study overall: Sites in the United States, Italy and Spain provided acute and convalescent COVID-19 samples.

In the source study's methods: Amplified reference gene primers provided the basis for estimating nucleated cell counts. Measured with immunoSEQ multiplex PCR; TCRdb has only the in-frame clones, and not every one. V and J calls and clone size follow that table, whereas D and trimming were derived from the DNA. The sample has under 300,000 clones, 75% to 90% seen once. This receptor was identified in a woman aged 70-85 years with COVID-19, enrolled during active disease. The sequencing sample was made of peripheral blood.

CDR3 protein: CASSILGVSNQPQHF. DNA for the CDR3: TGTGCCAGTAGTATTTTAGGGGTTAGCAATCAGCCCCAGCATTTT. The chain uses TRBV19 and TRBJ1-5; D is perhaps TRBD1 (5 bases). The V end lost 3 bases, the J end lost 0 bases, and 9 bases lay between the germline ends. The CDR3 is made up of 15 amino acids. Germline assignment: CDR1 LNHDA and CDR2 SQIVND (reference sequence).